This entry features one T cell receptor beta chain sequence. This CDR3 has 13 amino acids. After removal of 6 bases from V and 5 bases from J, the junction contained 4 bases not matched to a gene. Germline assignment: CDR1 LNHDA and CDR2 SQIVND (reference sequence). The data were taken from a study of technical replicates of blood from several donors. Sequencing used immunoSEQ multiplex PCR; TCRdb keeps in-frame clones, though not all of them. The data contain approximately 81,000 clones, around 96% of them singletons. Sample: T cells isolated from PBMCs. J is TRBJ2-1 and V is TRBV19; the match to TRBD1 covers 7 bases. The sequence was obtained from a human donor in good health. The CDR3 region is CASRRQGNNEQFF. The DNA of the CDR3 is TGTGCCAGTAGGAGACAGGGAAACAATGAGCAGTTCTTC.